The rows below give T cell receptor beta chains drawn from one sample of a study of shared clonotypes between healthy human individuals. Assay: immunoSEQ multiplex PCR; the TCRdb copy retains only in-frame clones and omits some. Of roughly 2 million clones in the sample, nearly 97% were seen once. The sequenced sample consisted of naive CD4+ T cells sorted from blood. These receptors were obtained from a man between 18 and 29 years old in good health. Both conserved end residues are part of each CDR3. Each record gives: V gene, D gene, clone size, J gene, CDR3 protein, CDR3 DNA. A D gene is named only where the DNA matches it firmly. Clone size is not always given. Where it is, it says once, few, many or a class for expanded clones.

TRBV5-1	.	.	TRBJ1-1	CASRVLGAVTEAFF	TGCGCCAGCCGGGTGTTAGGTGCGGTGACTGAAGCTTTCTTT
TRBV6-4	TRBD1	.	TRBJ1-1	CASSRTGANTEAFF	TGTGCCAGCAGCCGGACAGGGGCGAACACTGAAGCTTTCTTT
TRBV5-6	TRBD2	.	TRBJ2-7	CASSLGRRFSGIYEQYF	TGTGCCAGCAGCTTGGGACGCCGATTTAGCGGGATTTACGAGCAGTACTTC
TRBV18	.	.	TRBJ2-5	CASSQDMRETQYF	TGTGCCAGCTCACAAGACATGCGGGAGACCCAGTACTTC
TRBV9	TRBD2	.	TRBJ2-5	CASSASLGGLPETQYF	TGTGCCAGCAGCGCCTCCCTCGGGGGACTACCGGAGACCCAGTACTTC
TRBV5-1	TRBD1	.	TRBJ1-5	CASSLGDSSNQPQHF	TGCGCCAGCAGCTTGGGGGACAGTAGTAATCAGCCCCAGCATTTT
TRBV27	TRBD1	.	TRBJ1-2	CASRDRGGSGYTF	TGTGCCAGCAGGGACAGGGGAGGGTCTGGCTACACCTTC
TRBV28	.	.	TRBJ2-5	CASSPTGTRRAQYF	TGTGCCAGCAGCCCGACTGGGACACGGCGTGCCCAGTACTTC
TRBV6-1	TRBD2	.	TRBJ2-3	CASSEKRGATTDTQYF	TGTGCCAGCAGTGAAAAGCGGGGGGCCACTACAGATACGCAGTATTTT
TRBV5-4	.	.	TRBJ2-2	CASSLGRGDTGELFF	TGTGCCAGCAGCTTAGGACGTGGGGACACCGGGGAGCTGTTTTTT
TRBV5-4	.	.	TRBJ2-2	CASSTLLVANTGELFF	TGTGCCAGCAGCACACTACTAGTCGCGAACACCGGGGAGCTGTTTTTT
TRBV11-1	TRBD2	.	TRBJ2-5	CASSLGLRETQYF	TGTGCCAGCAGCTTGGGACTACGAGAGACCCAGTACTTC
TRBV5-8	TRBD1	.	TRBJ1-2	CASTLLQGASWYDYGYTF	TGTGCCAGCACCTTGTTGCAGGGGGCGAGTTGGTACGACTATGGCTACACCTTC
TRBV6-5	.	once	TRBJ1-2	CASSYLTGTDGYTF	TGTGCCAGCAGTTACCTCACAGGGACCGATGGCTACACCTTC
TRBV2	TRBD2	.	TRBJ2-1	CASPRSGGYNEQFF	TGTGCCAGTCCGCGGAGCGGGGGCTACAATGAGCAGTTCTTC
TRBV7-2	TRBD2	.	TRBJ2-3	CASSSLAGLTDTQYF	TGTGCCAGCAGCTCATTAGCGGGCCTCACAGATACGCAGTATTTT
TRBV18	.	.	TRBJ1-1	CASSPGIRQANTEAFF	TGTGCCAGCTCACCCGGAATACGACAGGCGAACACTGAAGCTTTCTTT
TRBV2	TRBD2	.	TRBJ2-5	CASHDPAGTSGRVQETQYF	TGTGCCAGCCACGACCCGGCCGGGACTAGCGGGAGAGTCCAAGAGACCCAGTACTTC
TRBV19	TRBD1	once	TRBJ2-1	CASSSGTDYNEQFF	TGTGCCAGTAGCTCCGGGACAGACTACAATGAGCAGTTCTTC
TRBV7-2	TRBD2	.	TRBJ2-3	CASRQLAGSHTQYF	TGTGCCAGCAGGCAGCTAGCGGGATCCCATACGCAGTATTTT
TRBV2	.	.	TRBJ2-7	CASSAQGLGYEQYF	TGTGCCAGCAGTGCCCAGGGACTGGGCTACGAGCAGTACTTC
TRBV7-8	.	.	TRBJ1-2	CASSLNNAASYGYTF	TGTGCCAGCAGCCTTAACAACGCCGCGAGCTATGGCTACACCTTC